This paragraph reports one T cell receptor (beta chain). The data were taken from a study of CD8+ T cells in alopecia areata. V was pared by 0 bases and J by 6 bases, with 14 bases between. Looked up from germline, CDR1 is GTSNPN and CDR2 is SVGIG (reference sequence). CDR3 length: 14 residues. As the sequencing template, cDNA was produced by extracting RNA and reverse transcribing it. Data came from immunoSEQ multiplex PCR; TCRdb stores just in-frame clones and leaves some out. The sample includes about 250,000 clones, 67% of them seen just once. This TCR was sampled from a human donor with alopecia areata. The chain couples TRBV30 to TRBJ1-2, with D uncertain. The material was CD4+ T cells sorted from blood, obtained at week 0. The CDR3 sequence is CAWSVYTAANGYTF. Here the CDR3 DNA reads TGTGCCTGGAGTGTATATACGGCAGCAAATGGCTACACCTTC.